This TCR beta chain is from a study of T cell changes during pregnancy in multiple sclerosis. This CDR3 comprises 15 residues. The V end lost 2 bases, the J end lost 1 base, and 11 bases lay between the germline ends. Germline assignment: CDR1 SNHLY and CDR2 FYNNEI. This clone has only one observation. The table came from immunoSEQ multiplex PCR; TCRdb's copy has only in-frame clones and leaves some out. The sample lists tens of thousands of clones; about 94% were seen once. The sequence came from a female donor with multiple sclerosis, enrolled in a pregnancy study. The chain has TRBV2 and TRBJ2-5; D is perhaps TRBD1 (6 bases). The sequencing used CD4+ T cells from peripheral blood mononuclear cells, collected after pregnancy. In DNA, the CDR3 is TGTGCCAGCAGTGAATATGGGACACGCCAAGAGACCCAGTACTTC. Translating it yields CASSEYGTRQETQYF. Supplemented by reference TRBV2 and TRBJ2-5, the full variable domain reads EPEVTQTPSHQVTQMGQEVILRCVPISNHLYFYWYRQILGQKVEFLVSFYNNEISEKSEIFDDQFSVERPDGSNFTLKIRSTKLEDSAMYFCASSEYGTRQETQYFGPGTRLLVL.